The clone carrying this TCR beta chain was detected a few times. This sample is part of a study of blood T cell repertoires in COVID-19. Study-level information: T cells, B-cell-depleted T cells, or PBMCs provided the cDNA or gDNA that served as material.

The CDR3 consists of 16 residues. V was cut by 2 bases and J by 1 base, with 12 bases left in between. Germline V CDR1 and CDR2: MNHNS, SASEGT. Sequencing was performed with immunoSEQ multiplex PCR; in TCRdb, only in-frame clones are kept and a portion is missing. The sample holds 160,000 or so clones, about four fifths seen once. The sample consisted of peripheral blood. The chain is built from TRBV6-1 and TRBJ1-5; D possibly corresponds to TRBD1 (6 bases). The receptor was derived from a man between 65 and 85 years old who had recovered from COVID-19. CDR3 protein: CASSELGTLSNQPQHF. As DNA, the CDR3 is TGTGCCAGCAGTGAACTGGGGACACTAAGCAATCAGCCCCAGCATTTT.